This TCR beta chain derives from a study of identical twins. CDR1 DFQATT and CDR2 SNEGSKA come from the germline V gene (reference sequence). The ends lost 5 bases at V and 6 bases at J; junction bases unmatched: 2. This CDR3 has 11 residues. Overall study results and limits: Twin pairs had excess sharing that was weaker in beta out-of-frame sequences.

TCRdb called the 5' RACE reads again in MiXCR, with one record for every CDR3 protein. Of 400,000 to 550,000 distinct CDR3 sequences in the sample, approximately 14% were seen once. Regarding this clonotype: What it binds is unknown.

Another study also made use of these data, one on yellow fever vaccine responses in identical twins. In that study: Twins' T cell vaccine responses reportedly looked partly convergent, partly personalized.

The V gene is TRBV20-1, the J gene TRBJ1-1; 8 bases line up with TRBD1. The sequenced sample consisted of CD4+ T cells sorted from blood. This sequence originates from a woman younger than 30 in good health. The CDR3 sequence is CSAGQGAEAFF. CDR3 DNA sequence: TGCAGTGCTGGACAGGGAGCTGAAGCTTTCTTT.